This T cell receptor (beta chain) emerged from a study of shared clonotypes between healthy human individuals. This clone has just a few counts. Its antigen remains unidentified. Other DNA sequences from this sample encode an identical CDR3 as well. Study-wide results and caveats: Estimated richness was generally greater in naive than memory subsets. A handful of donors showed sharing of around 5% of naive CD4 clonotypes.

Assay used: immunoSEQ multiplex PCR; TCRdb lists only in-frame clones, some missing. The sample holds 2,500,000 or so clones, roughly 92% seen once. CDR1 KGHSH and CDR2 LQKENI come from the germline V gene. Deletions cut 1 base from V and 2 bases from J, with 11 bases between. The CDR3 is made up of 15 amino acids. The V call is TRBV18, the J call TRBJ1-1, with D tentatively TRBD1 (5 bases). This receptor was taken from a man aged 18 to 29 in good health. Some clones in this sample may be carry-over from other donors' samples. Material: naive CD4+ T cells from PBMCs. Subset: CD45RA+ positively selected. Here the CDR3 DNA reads TGTGCCAGCTCACCACTGGGCCAGGGCAACACTGAAGCTTTCTTT. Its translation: CASSPLGQGNTEAFF.